These T cell receptor beta chains were read from a single sample in a study of T-cell memory formation after mild COVID-19. From the 5' RACE reads, TCRdb called clonotypes with MiXCR, one entry per CDR3 protein. Of about 470,000 distinct CDR3 sequences in the sample, about 23% were seen once. Sequenced: PBMCs or a T cell subset sorted from them (not recorded which). Receptors were obtained from an adult woman who had mild COVID-19 (a few samples of this study predate the infection). Cell type and time point are not known. CDR3s include the opening cysteine and the closing phenylalanine or tryptophan. Fields, in order: CDR3 protein, CDR3 DNA, D gene, clone size, V gene, J gene, CDR3 length. A D gene is named only where the DNA matches it firmly. Clone size is not always given. Where it is, it says once, few, many or a class for expanded clones.

CAISESVKTEQFF,TGTGCCATCAGTGAGTCCGTGAAGACTGAGCAGTTCTTC,-,-,TRBV10-3,TRBJ2-1,13
CASSILDRHSTDTQYF,TGTGCCAGCAGCATTCTCGACAGGCATAGCACAGATACGCAGTATTTT,-,-,TRBV7-3,TRBJ2-3,16
CASSLRREGEKLFF,TGTGCCAGCAGCTTGAGGAGGGAAGGTGAAAAACTGTTTTTT,-,-,TRBV5-1,TRBJ1-4,14
CASSLQTAYEQYF,TGCGCCAGCAGCTTGCAGACAGCCTACGAGCAGTACTTC,-,few,TRBV5-1,TRBJ2-7,13
CASSRIPGDTEAFF,TGCGCCAGCAGCCGTATTCCCGGAGACACTGAAGCTTTCTTT,-,-,TRBV5-1,TRBJ1-1,14
CSGSGKSTEAFF,TGCAGTGGGTCAGGGAAAAGCACTGAAGCTTTCTTT,-,-,TRBV20-1,TRBJ1-1,12
CSARRVESLDEQYF,TGCAGTGCTAGACGGGTAGAATCCCTAGACGAGCAGTACTTC,-,few,TRBV20-1,TRBJ2-7,14
CSVDLQAGSQQYF,TGCAGCGTTGATTTACAGGCCGGTAGTCAGCAGTACTTC,-,-,TRBV29-1,TRBJ2-7,13
CASSPTPGQGWSSYEQYF,TGTGCCAGCAGCCCTACTCCGGGACAGGGGTGGTCGTCCTACGAGCAGTACTTC,TRBD1,few,TRBV9,TRBJ2-7,18
CASSQDQASEAFF,TGCGCCAGCAGCCAAGACCAGGCATCTGAAGCTTTCTTT,-,few,TRBV4-3,TRBJ1-1,13
CASSLYGREAETQYF,TGTGCCAGCAGTTTATACGGCAGGGAGGCAGAGACCCAGTACTTC,-,few,TRBV12-3/TRBV12-4,TRBJ2-5,15
CASRTSAYNEQFF,TGTGCCAGCAGGACTAGCGCCTACAATGAGCAGTTCTTC,TRBD2,-,TRBV6-2/TRBV6-3,TRBJ2-1,13
CASRFGLAGGDTQYF,TGTGCCAGCAGATTCGGACTAGCGGGGGGGGATACGCAGTATTTT,TRBD2,-,TRBV6-5,TRBJ2-3,15
CASSLRLAGGNEQFF,TGTGCCAGCAGCTTACGACTAGCGGGAGGGAATGAGCAGTTCTTC,TRBD2,-,TRBV7-2,TRBJ2-1,15
CSVREPNTEAFF,TGCAGCGTTCGGGAGCCGAACACTGAAGCTTTCTTT,-,-,TRBV29-1,TRBJ1-1,12
CASSAGGLTDTQYF,TGTGCCAGCAGCGCCGGTGGGCTCACAGATACGCAGTATTTT,-,-,TRBV7-9,TRBJ2-3,14
CASSLGTGRSTEAFF,TGTGCCAGCAGCTTAGGGACAGGGCGGAGCACTGAAGCTTTCTTT,TRBD1,few,TRBV7-6,TRBJ1-1,15
CAISFQGNEQFF,TGTGCCATCAGCTTCCAGGGCAATGAGCAGTTCTTC,-,-,TRBV10-3,TRBJ2-1,12
CASSYSRPRTANHPQHF,TGTGCCAGCAGTTACTCGAGGCCAAGGACAGCCAATCACCCCCAGCATTTT,-,few,TRBV6-5,TRBJ1-5,17
CAISAGSGYEQYF,TGTGCCATCAGTGCCGGGAGCGGCTACGAGCAGTACTTC,-,-,TRBV10-3,TRBJ2-7,13
CASSLLSGGQETQYF,TGTGCCAGCAGCTTGTTGAGCGGGGGCCAAGAGACCCAGTACTTC,TRBD2,many,TRBV7-3,TRBJ2-5,15
CASSTPTGGVVYGYTF,TGCGCCAGCAGCACTCCCACGGGGGGAGTCGTCTATGGCTACACCTTC,-,-,TRBV5-1,TRBJ1-2,16
CASSLNTGNPAYEQYF,TGCGCCAGCAGCTTGAATACAGGGAACCCAGCGTACGAGCAGTACTTC,-,few,TRBV5-1,TRBJ2-7,16
CASRRGQGPNQPQHF,TGTGCCAGTAGACGGGGACAGGGTCCCAATCAGCCCCAGCATTTT,TRBD1,-,TRBV19,TRBJ1-5,15
CASSEADGNIQYF,TGTGCCAGCAGTGAGGCGGACGGGAACATTCAGTACTTC,-,-,TRBV2,TRBJ2-4,13
CANHRGKREKLFF,TGTGCCAATCACAGGGGCAAGAGAGAAAAACTGTTTTTT,TRBD1,-,TRBV2,TRBJ1-4,13
CASSLDIWGQGGRSETYNEQFF,TGTGCCAGCAGCTTAGATATTTGGGGACAGGGGGGCCGGAGTGAGACCTACAATGAGCAGTTCTTC,TRBD1,few,TRBV11-2,TRBJ2-1,22
CAWSRQSRLVGYTF,TGTGCCTGGAGTCGACAGTCGAGGCTTGTTGGCTACACCTTC,-,few,TRBV30,TRBJ1-2,14
CSVMDRLTDYGYTF,TGCAGCGTTATGGACAGGCTGACTGACTATGGCTACACCTTC,TRBD1,-,TRBV29-1,TRBJ1-2,14
CASSITAGAFF,TGTGCCAGTAGTATCACTGCGGGTGCTTTCTTT,-,-,TRBV19,TRBJ1-1,11
CASSPQGEGPTDTQYF,TGTGCCAGCAGCCCGCAGGGGGAGGGCCCGACAGATACGCAGTATTTT,-,few,TRBV7-9,TRBJ2-3,16
CASSLGLQGNQPQHF,TGTGCCAGCAGCTTAGGCCTCCAGGGCAATCAGCCCCAGCATTTT,-,-,TRBV7-8,TRBJ1-5,15
CASVRVGGAADEQFF,TGCGCCAGCGTGCGAGTCGGGGGGGCTGCCGATGAGCAGTTCTTC,TRBD2,many,TRBV5-1,TRBJ2-1,15
CSARDMGQGKTQYF,TGCAGTGCTAGAGATATGGGACAGGGTAAAACGCAGTATTTT,TRBD1,-,TRBV20-1,TRBJ2-3,14
CASSPLAGGSATQYF,TGTGCCAGCAGCCCTTTAGCGGGGGGGTCTGCGACCCAGTACTTC,TRBD2,-,TRBV7-2,TRBJ2-5,15
CSVDGQGAGTDTQYF,TGCAGCGTTGACGGGCAGGGGGCTGGCACAGATACGCAGTATTTT,TRBD1,few,TRBV29-1,TRBJ2-3,15
CASSFETGQGWYF,TGCGCCAGCAGTTTTGAAACGGGACAGGGTTGGTATTTT,TRBD1,-,TRBV5-1,TRBJ2-3,13
CASSTHSTGIGGSAFF,TGTGCCAGCAGTACCCATTCAACTGGTATTGGAGGATCAGCTTTCTTT,-,once,TRBV25-1,TRBJ1-1,16
CASSPPGTVNQPQHF,TGTGCCAGCAGCCCCCCCGGGACAGTCAATCAGCCCCAGCATTTT,TRBD1,-,TRBV28,TRBJ1-5,15
CAWGSLGEQYF,TGTGCCTGGGGTTCTCTGGGCGAGCAGTACTTC,-,few,TRBV30,TRBJ2-7,11
CASSPIYREPDTQYF,TGTGCCAGCAGCCCGATCTACAGGGAACCAGATACGCAGTATTTT,-,-,TRBV25-1,TRBJ2-3,15
CASSTGTGGTAYEQYF,TGTGCCAGCAGCACGGGGACTGGTGGGACAGCCTACGAGCAGTACTTC,-,many,TRBV7-8,TRBJ2-7,16
CASSLLGWTDTQYF,TGTGCCAGCAGCTTACTCGGCTGGACAGATACGCAGTATTTT,-,-,TRBV7-2,TRBJ2-3,14
CASSINHRVGETQYF,TGTGCCAGCAGCATCAACCACAGGGTCGGAGAGACCCAGTACTTC,-,-,TRBV3-1,TRBJ2-5,15
CASSPAGGLLHGYTF,TGTGCCAGCAGCCCAGCGGGGGGGCTTCTACATGGCTACACCTTC,-,-,TRBV7-8,TRBJ1-2,15
CASSFTTGVQETQYF,TGTGCCAGCAGCTTCACTACCGGGGTTCAAGAGACCCAGTACTTC,-,few,TRBV7-2,TRBJ2-5,15
CSARLPMNTEAFF,TGCAGTGCTAGACTTCCCATGAACACTGAAGCTTTCTTT,-,few,TRBV20-1,TRBJ1-1,13
CASSTGGTGSYNEQFF,TGCGCCAGCAGCACGGGAGGGACAGGTTCCTACAATGAGCAGTTCTTC,-,-,TRBV5-1,TRBJ2-1,16
CSARDPLAGGLETQYF,TGCAGTGCTAGAGATCCGCTAGCGGGAGGGTTGGAGACCCAGTACTTC,TRBD2,few,TRBV20-1,TRBJ2-5,16
CASSLSRLAGDEQYF,TGTGCCAGCAGCTTAAGCAGGCTAGCGGGAGACGAGCAGTACTTC,TRBD2,-,TRBV7-2,TRBJ2-7,15
CSARDGPSNQPQHF,TGCAGTGCTAGAGATGGGCCTAGCAATCAGCCCCAGCATTTT,-,-,TRBV20-1,TRBJ1-5,14
CASSDKGPYEQYF,TGCGCCAGCAGTGATAAGGGGCCCTACGAGCAGTACTTC,-,-,TRBV10-2,TRBJ2-7,13